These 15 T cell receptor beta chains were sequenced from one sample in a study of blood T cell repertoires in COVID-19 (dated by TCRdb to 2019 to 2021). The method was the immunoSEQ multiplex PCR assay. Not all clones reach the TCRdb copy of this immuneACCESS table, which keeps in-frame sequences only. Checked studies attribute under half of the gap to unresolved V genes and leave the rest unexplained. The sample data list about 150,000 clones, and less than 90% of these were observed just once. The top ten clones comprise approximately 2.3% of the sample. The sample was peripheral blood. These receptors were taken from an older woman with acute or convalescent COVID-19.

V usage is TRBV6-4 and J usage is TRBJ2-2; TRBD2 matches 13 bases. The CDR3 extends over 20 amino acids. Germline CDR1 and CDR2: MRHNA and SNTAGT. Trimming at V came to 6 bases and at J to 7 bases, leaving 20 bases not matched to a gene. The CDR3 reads CASRAEALRTSGGAIGELFF. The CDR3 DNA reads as TGTGCCAGCAGGGCTGAGGCCCTAAGAACTAGCGGGGGGGCCATCGGGGAGCTGTTTTTT.

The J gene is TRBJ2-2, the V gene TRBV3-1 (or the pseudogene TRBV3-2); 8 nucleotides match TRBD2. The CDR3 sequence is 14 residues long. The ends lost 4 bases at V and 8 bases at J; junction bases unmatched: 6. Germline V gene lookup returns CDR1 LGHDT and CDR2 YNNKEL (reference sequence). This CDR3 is CASSPLAGSGELFF. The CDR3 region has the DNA TGTGCCAGCAGCCCCTTAGCGGGGTCAGGGGAGCTGTTTTTT.

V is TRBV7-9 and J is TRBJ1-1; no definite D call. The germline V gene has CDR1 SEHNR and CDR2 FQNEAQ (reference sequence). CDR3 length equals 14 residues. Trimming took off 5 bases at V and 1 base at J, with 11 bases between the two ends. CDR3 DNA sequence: TGTGCCAGCAGCCCTTCGGGTGGGAACACTGAAGCTTTCTTT. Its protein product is CASSPSGGNTEAFF.

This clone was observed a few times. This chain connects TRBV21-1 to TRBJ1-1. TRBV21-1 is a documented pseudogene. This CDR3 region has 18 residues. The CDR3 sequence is CASSKRGRPRGPNTEAFF. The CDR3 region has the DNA TGTGCCAGCAGCAAGCGGGGCCGACCTCGCGGGCCGAACACTGAAGCTTTCTTT.

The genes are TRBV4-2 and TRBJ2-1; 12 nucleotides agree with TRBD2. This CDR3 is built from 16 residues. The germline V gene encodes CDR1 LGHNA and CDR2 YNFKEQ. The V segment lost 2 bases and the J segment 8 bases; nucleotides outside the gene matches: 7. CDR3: CASSQPLAGGPDEQFF. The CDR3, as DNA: TGTGCCAGCAGCCAACCTCTAGCGGGGGGGCCTGATGAGCAGTTCTTC.

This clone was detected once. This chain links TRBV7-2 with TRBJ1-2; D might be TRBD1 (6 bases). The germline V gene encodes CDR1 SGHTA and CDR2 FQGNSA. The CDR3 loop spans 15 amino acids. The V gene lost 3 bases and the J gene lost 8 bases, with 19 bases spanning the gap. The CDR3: CASSFDRSHPKGYTF. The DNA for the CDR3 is TGTGCCAGCAGCTTCGACAGGTCCCATCCGAAGGGCTACACCTTC.

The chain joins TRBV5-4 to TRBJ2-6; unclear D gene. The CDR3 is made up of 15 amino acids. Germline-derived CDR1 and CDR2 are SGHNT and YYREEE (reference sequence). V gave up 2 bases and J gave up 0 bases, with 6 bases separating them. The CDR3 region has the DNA TGTGCCAGCAGCTTTCTGAGCTCTGGGGCCAACGTCCTGACTTTC. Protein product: CASSFLSSGANVLTF.

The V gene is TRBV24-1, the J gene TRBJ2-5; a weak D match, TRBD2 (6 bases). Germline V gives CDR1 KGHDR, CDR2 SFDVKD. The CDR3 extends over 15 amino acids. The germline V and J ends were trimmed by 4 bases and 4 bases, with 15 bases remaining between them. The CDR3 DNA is TGTGCCACCAGTGAATCGGGACTCCAAATAGAGACCCAGTACTTC. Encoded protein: CATSESGLQIETQYF.

The CDR3: CASSQDTGMGTDTQYF. CDR3 DNA: TGTGCCAGCAGCCAAGATACAGGGATGGGCACAGATACGCAGTATTTT. The rearrangement uses TRBV4-2 and TRBJ2-3; tentatively, D is TRBD1 (6 bases). Germline assignment: CDR1 LGHNA and CDR2 YNFKEQ. V was cut by 0 bases and J by 1 base, with 11 bases left in between. The CDR3 length is 16 residues.

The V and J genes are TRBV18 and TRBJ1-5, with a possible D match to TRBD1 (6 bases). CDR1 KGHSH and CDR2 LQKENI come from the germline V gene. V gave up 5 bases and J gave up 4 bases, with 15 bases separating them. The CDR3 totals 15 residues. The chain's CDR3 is CASSTSTGPNQPQHF. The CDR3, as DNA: TGTGCCAGCTCAACGTCTACAGGGCCTAATCAGCCCCAGCATTTT.

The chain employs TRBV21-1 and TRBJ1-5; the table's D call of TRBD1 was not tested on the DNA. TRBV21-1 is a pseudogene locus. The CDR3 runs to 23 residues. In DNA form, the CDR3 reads TGTGCCAGCAGCAAAGGGAGGGGACAGGGTTCGGGTAGCTCCTCTTGTAGCAATCAGCCCCAGCATTTT. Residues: CASSKGRGQGSGSSSCSNQPQHF.

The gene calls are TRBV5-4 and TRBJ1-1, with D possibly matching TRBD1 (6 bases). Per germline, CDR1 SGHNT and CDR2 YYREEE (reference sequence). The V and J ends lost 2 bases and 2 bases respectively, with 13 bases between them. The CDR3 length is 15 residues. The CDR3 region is CASSFAGTKNTEAFF. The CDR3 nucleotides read TGTGCCAGCAGCTTCGCCGGGACAAAAAACACTGAAGCTTTCTTT.

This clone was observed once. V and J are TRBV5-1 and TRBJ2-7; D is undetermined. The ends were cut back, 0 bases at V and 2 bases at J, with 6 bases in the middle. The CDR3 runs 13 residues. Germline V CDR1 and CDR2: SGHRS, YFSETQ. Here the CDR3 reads CASSLVTAYEQYF. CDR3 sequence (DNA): TGCGCCAGCAGCTTGGTTACAGCCTACGAGCAGTACTTC.

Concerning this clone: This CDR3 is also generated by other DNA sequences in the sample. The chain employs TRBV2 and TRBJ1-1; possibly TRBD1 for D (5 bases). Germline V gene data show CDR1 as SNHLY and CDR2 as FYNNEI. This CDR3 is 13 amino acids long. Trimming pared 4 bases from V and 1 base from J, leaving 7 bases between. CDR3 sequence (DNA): TGTGCCAGCAGTGTTCAGGGGAACACTGAAGCTTTCTTT. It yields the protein CASSVQGNTEAFF.

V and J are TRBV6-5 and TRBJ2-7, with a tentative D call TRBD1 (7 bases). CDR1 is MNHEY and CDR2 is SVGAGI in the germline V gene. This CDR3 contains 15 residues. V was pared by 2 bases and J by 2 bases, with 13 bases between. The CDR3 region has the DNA TGTGCCAGCAGTTACGGAGGGGGCTCGGCCTACGAGCAGTACTTC. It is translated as CASSYGGGSAYEQYF.